Here is one T cell receptor (beta chain) with its context. The antigen remains undetermined. The record originates from a study of cytomegalovirus exposure and HLA in healthy donors. Whole-study findings and limits: In a later analysis, HLA-associated beta chains showed higher expansion and lower generation probabilities than comparable chains. A few V segments could not be told apart, such as TRBV6-2 and TRBV6-3, and were left out. TCR beta chain V- and J-gene trimming was linked, in a later analysis, to a missense variant in DCLRE1C. Whilst most TCR sequences proved rare, a subset of public TCRs occurred across many donors.

The study ran its PCR with 60 Vbeta and 13 Jbeta primers. The protocol was immunoSEQ multiplex PCR, while the TCRdb copy is restricted to in-frame clones and leaves out a portion. Of 140,000 to 150,000 clones in the sample, 76% were seen once. This CDR3 has 17 residues. Germline CDR1 is LGHNA and CDR2 is YNFKEQ. The V end lost 0 bases, the J end lost 2 bases, and 15 bases lay between the germline ends. V usage is TRBV4-2 and J usage is TRBJ2-3; no definite D call. This clonotype originated in a woman aged 40 to 49 in good health and CMV-seronegative. Sequencing was carried out using PBMCs. DNA for the CDR3: TGTGCCAGCAGCCAAGATAAGGTCGGAGTCCTCACAGATACGCAGTATTTT. This gives the protein CASSQDKVGVLTDTQYF.